This T cell receptor (beta chain) appears in the sequencing data of a study of blood T cell repertoires in COVID-19. At the level of the study: Acute and convalescent COVID-19 specimens originated in the United States, Italy and Spain. T cells, B-cell-depleted T cells, or PBMCs supplied cDNA or gDNA.

Per the authors' pipeline: Reference gene primer amplification yielded estimated nucleated cell counts. TCRdb's copy holds only in-frame clones and misses some; the assay was immunoSEQ multiplex PCR. That table is the source of V, J and clone size, and D and trimming were worked out from the DNA. Of 110,000 to 150,000 clones in the sample, around 80% were seen once. This clone was picked up one time. The source of this sequence is a man in his sixties with active or convalescent COVID-19. Source material: peripheral blood.

As DNA, the CDR3 is TGTGCCAGTAGAGGGTTAATGCAGGGGGGGCAGTTCTTC. This codes for CASRGLMQGGQFF. J is TRBJ2-1 and V is TRBV19, with a possible D match to TRBD1 (7 bases). V lost 6 bases to trimming and J lost 12 bases, with 18 bases between them. The CDR3 runs 13 residues. CDR1 is LNHDA and CDR2 is SQIVND in the germline V gene (reference sequence).